A single sample gave rise to the 26 T cell receptor beta chains below, sequenced in a study of CD8+CD57+ T cells in acquired aplastic anemia. Those patients picked for sequencing had displayed CD8+CD57+ cell expansion on flow cytometry. Genomic DNA provided the template from which TCR beta VDJ and CDR3 profiles were obtained. MiXCR, applied by TCRdb to the reads, yields one record per CDR3 protein. The sample comprises about 200,000 distinct CDR3 sequences, roughly 60% of which are singletons, and under 60% rests with the top ten. The sequencing input was sorted CD4+, CD8+, or CD8+CD57+ T cells (not recorded which) from PBMCs. These receptors came from a human donor with aplastic anemia.

This clonotype was detected only a few times. V usage is TRBV20-1 and J usage is TRBJ1-3; no clear D. The germline gives CDR1 DFQATT, CDR2 SNEGSKA (reference sequence). The CDR3 totals 15 residues. V was cut by 1 base and J by 0 bases, with 10 bases left in between. This CDR3 is CSARGELISGNTIYF. The CDR3 DNA is TGCAGTGCTAGAGGGGAACTTATCTCTGGAAACACCATATATTTT.

This clonotype has only one observation. A much larger clone differs by one base, so this may be a read error. The CDR3 ends on some other residue instead of the conserved phenylalanine or tryptophan, so this is likely a read error. This chain uses TRBV11-2 with TRBJ2-3, with D tentatively TRBD1 (6 bases). Trimming left V 5 bases short and J 2 bases short, with 14 bases between. This CDR3 has 15 amino acids. Germline CDR1 and CDR2: SGHAT and FQNNGV. Written as DNA, the CDR3 is TGTGCCAGCAGCACGACACAGGGTTTCACAGATACGCAGTATCTT. It is translated as CASSTTQGFTDTQYL.

The genes are TRBV4-3 and TRBJ1-1; 8 bases line up with TRBD1. The V and J ends lost 3 bases and 10 bases, in that order; junction bases with no gene match: 7. In germline, CDR1 is LGHNA, CDR2 YSLEER. This CDR3 is 13 amino acids long. The CDR3 DNA follows: TGCGCCAGCAGCCAGGTGACAGGGGAATCAGCTTTCTTT. Protein sequence: CASSQVTGESAFF.

This sequence joins TRBV5-1 and TRBJ1-3, with 8 bases matching TRBD1. Germline V gene lookup returns CDR1 SGHRS and CDR2 YFSETQ. The J segment lost 2 bases and the V segment lost 4 bases, leaving 5 bases of the junction unmatched. This CDR3 spans 15 amino acids. CDR3 coding DNA: TGCGCCAGCAGCGGCGGACAGGGTGCTGGAAACACCATATATTTT. Translated, it gives CASSGGQGAGNTIYF.

The chain links TRBV24-1 to TRBJ2-5; D not certain. Trimming pared 1 base from V and 4 bases from J, leaving 12 bases between. The CDR3 is made up of 15 amino acids. The germline CDR1 and CDR2 sequences are KGHDR and SFDVKD. DNA of the CDR3: TGTGCCACCAGTGATTTTGGTCAAGGTCGAGAGACCCAGTACTTC. Translating gives CATSDFGQGRETQYF.

The chain couples TRBV15 to TRBJ1-5; D gene unclear. Germline V gives CDR1 LNHNV, CDR2 YYDKDF (reference sequence). CDR3 length equals 15 residues. Trimming shortened V by 3 bases and J by 0 bases, and 9 bases separated the two germline ends. The CDR3 nucleotides are TGTGCCACCAGCAGTGCCAAATATAGCAATCAGCCCCAGCATTTT. Translated: CATSSAKYSNQPQHF.

The rearrangement uses TRBV11-3 and TRBJ1-1; possible D gene TRBD1, 5 bases. The CDR3 length is 13 residues. The germline V gene encodes CDR1 SGHNT and CDR2 YENEEA. Trimming shortened V by 6 bases and J by 6 bases, and 14 bases separated the two germline ends. DNA of the CDR3: TGTGCCAGCAGTCGAAACACAGGTTCTGAAGCTTTCTTT. Its translation: CASSRNTGSEAFF.

The chain has TRBV10-3 and TRBJ1-1, with a weak D call TRBD1 (5 bases). The CDR3 contains 12 residues. V lost 4 bases to trimming and J lost 11 bases, with 14 bases between them. Germline CDR1 ENHRY, CDR2 SYGVKD. The CDR3 DNA sequence: TGTGCCATCAGTGGAGCTAGCGGGGGGGCTTTCTTT. This encodes CAISGASGGAFF.

This clonotype was counted ten times or more. The chain couples TRBV19 to TRBJ2-3; TRBD1 matches 7 bases. Losses at the gene ends were 6 bases for V and 6 bases for J; bases not matched to a gene: 18. Germline V gene lookup returns CDR1 LNHDA and CDR2 SQIVND (reference sequence). The CDR3 runs 17 residues. This chain's CDR3 is CASRLSSWDSFSDTQYF. In DNA form, the CDR3 reads TGTGCCAGTAGGCTTTCGAGCTGGGACAGTTTTTCGGATACGCAGTATTTT.

There are a few counts of this clonotype. The CDR3 bases are TGTGCCAGCAGCTTTAACCCTGCGGGTACCGGGGAGCTGTTTTTT. This gives the protein CASSFNPAGTGELFF. The genes are TRBV7-9 and TRBJ2-2, with TRBD2 as a possible D gene (5 bases). The CDR3 covers 15 residues. Germline values: CDR1 SEHNR, CDR2 FQNEAQ (reference sequence). The V and J ends lost 3 bases and 5 bases respectively, with 13 bases between them.

J is TRBJ2-7 and V is TRBV5-1; 8 nucleotides match TRBD2. Looked up from germline, CDR1 is SGHRS and CDR2 is YFSETQ. The CDR3 totals 15 residues. V gave up 4 bases and J gave up 1 base; unmatched junction bases: 7. CDR3 residues: CASSPVAGSSYEQYF. In DNA form, the CDR3 reads TGCGCCAGCAGCCCCGTAGCGGGGTCGTCCTACGAGCAGTACTTC. The complete variable domain, with remaining parts taken from reference TRBV5-1 and TRBJ2-7, reads KAGVTQTPRYLIKTRGQQVTLSCSPISGHRSVSWYQQTPGQGLQFLFEYFSETQRNKGNFPGRFSGRQFSNSRSEMNVSTLELGDSALYLCASSPVAGSSYEQYFGPGTRLTVT.

V is TRBV6-4 and J is TRBJ1-3; TRBD1 might be the D (6 bases). Trimming cost V 2 bases and J 1 base, with 18 bases left between them. CDR3 length: 18 amino acids. Germline CDR1 reads MRHNA; CDR2 reads SNTAGT. The CDR3 bases are TGTGCCAGCAGTGACCCTGGATGCGGGGGGCAATCTGGAAACACCATATATTTT. Translating gives CASSDPGCGGQSGNTIYF.

The sample holds many counts of this clonotype. The V and J genes are TRBV27 and TRBJ1-1, with unresolved D. The CDR3 consists of 13 residues. Looked up from germline, CDR1 is MNHEY and CDR2 is SMNVEV (reference sequence). Trimming cost V 2 bases and J 4 bases, with 8 bases left between them. CDR3 amino acids: CASSLGWLTEAFF. As DNA, the CDR3 is TGTGCCAGCAGTTTAGGTTGGCTCACTGAAGCTTTCTTT.

This clonotype has more than one count but fewer than ten. The chain joins TRBV7-8 to TRBJ1-2; no reliable D call. The germline V gene encodes CDR1 SGHVS and CDR2 FQNEAQ. Trimming cost V 5 bases and J 6 bases, with 10 bases left between them. The CDR3 sequence is 12 residues long. The CDR3 coding sequence is TGTGCCAGCAGCGAAAGCGGGGATGGCTACACCTTC. This encodes CASSESGDGYTF.

For the CDR3, the DNA is TGTGCCAGCAGAACCGACCGTCTCCACTTT. It is translated as CASRTDRLHF. The J gene is TRBJ1-6, the V gene TRBV2; D gene ambiguous. Trimming took 6 bases from V and 16 from J, leaving 10 bases between them. This CDR3 has 10 amino acids. CDR1 is SNHLY and CDR2 is FYNNEI in the germline V gene.

This clonotype was seen at least ten times. The chain links TRBV27 to TRBJ2-7, with TRBD1 matching 8 bases. Germline V gives CDR1 MNHEY, CDR2 SMNVEV (reference sequence). Trimming cost V 6 bases and J 5 bases; bases outside gene matches: 9. This CDR3 comprises 14 residues. Here the CDR3 reads CASRRLDRGDEQYF. Written as DNA, the CDR3 is TGTGCCAGCAGAAGGCTTGACAGGGGCGACGAGCAGTACTTC.

V gene TRBV2 combines with J gene TRBJ1-5, with unresolved D. The V gene lost 8 bases and the J gene lost 3 bases, with 14 bases spanning the gap. CDR3 length equals 14 residues. CDR1 and CDR2 (germline): SNHLY, FYNNEI. In DNA, the CDR3 is TGTGCCAGCGGACCCGCCAGTTTCAATCAGCCCCAGCATTTT. Its translation: CASGPASFNQPQHF.

This clonotype was seen a single time. This chain uses TRBV20-1 with TRBJ2-7, with 9 bases that match TRBD2. The V gene's germline CDR1 is DFQATT and CDR2 SNEGSKA (reference sequence). Trimming at V came to 6 bases and at J to 0 bases, leaving 6 bases not matched to a gene. This CDR3 contains 14 residues. The chain's CDR3 is CSAPIAGVSYEQYF. The CDR3 DNA sequence: TGCAGTGCGCCGATAGCGGGGGTCTCCTACGAGCAGTACTTC.

The DNA for the CDR3 is TGCGCCAGCAGCTTGGAGGGTAGCGGGGGGACCTACGAGCAGTACTTC. This translates into CASSLEGSGGTYEQYF. J is TRBJ2-7 and V is TRBV5-1, with 10 positions matching TRBD2. Germline V gene data show CDR1 as SGHRS and CDR2 as YFSETQ. V was pared by 0 bases and J by 2 bases, with 5 bases of the junction left unmatched. The CDR3 totals 16 residues.

The rearrangement joins TRBV10-3 to TRBJ1-1, with unresolved D. The CDR3 spans 14 residues. Germline assignment: CDR1 ENHRY and CDR2 SYGVKD. Trimming removed 4 bases from V and 2 bases from J, with 11 bases in between. Written as DNA, the CDR3 is TGTGCCATCAGTGGTTCGGCCGCCAACACTGAAGCTTTCTTT. Its translation: CAISGSAANTEAFF.

The rearrangement joins TRBV10-2 to TRBJ2-1; D might be TRBD1 or TRBD2, each matching 6 bases. Trimming took 7 bases from V and 0 from J, leaving 13 bases between them. Germline V gene sequence: CDR1 WSHSY, CDR2 SAAADI. The length of the CDR3 is 15 residues. The CDR3 loop reads CASKRRGSSYNEQFF. The DNA of the CDR3 is TGCGCCAGCAAAAGGAGGGGGAGCTCCTACAATGAGCAGTTCTTC.

This chain links TRBV7-2 with TRBJ2-5, with a tentative D call TRBD2 (7 bases). Germline values: CDR1 SGHTA, CDR2 FQGNSA. The CDR3 loop spans 15 amino acids. Between the trimmed V and J ends, which lost 5 bases and 6 bases, there was a span of 19 bases. CDR3 DNA: TGTGCCAGCAGCGGGGGGGCCAGGATTAAACAGACCCAGTACTTC. Residues: CASSGGARIKQTQYF.

For this clonotype: A junction end diverges from the germline sequence, so it may reflect a read error. The V gene is TRBV6-4, the J gene TRBJ2-3, with D perhaps TRBD1 (6 bases). Germline V gene sequence: CDR1 MRHNA, CDR2 SNTAGT. The CDR3 is 14 residues long. The CDR3 region is CASSVRGSTDTQYF. The DNA of the CDR3 is TGCGCCAGCAGTGTTAGGGGGAGCACAGATACGCAGTATTTT.

This clonotype appeared many times. This CDR3 reads CASSKNPGQGANEQFF. The CDR3 DNA reads as TGTGCCAGCAGTAAGAATCCGGGACAGGGTGCTAATGAGCAGTTCTTC. The gene calls are TRBV6-5 and TRBJ2-1; 9 nucleotides match TRBD1. The ends lost 5 bases at V and 7 bases at J; junction bases unmatched: 12. There are 16 residues in the CDR3. CDR1 and CDR2 from the germline V gene are MNHEY and SVGAGI.

This chain links TRBV19 with TRBJ2-5; D is undetermined. Trimming pared 2 bases from V and 2 bases from J, leaving 6 bases between. Germline V CDR1 and CDR2: LNHDA, SQIVND (reference sequence). The CDR3 sequence is 13 residues long. The CDR3, as DNA: TGTGCCAGTAGTATATCCCTACAAGAGACCCAGTACTTC. Residues: CASSISLQETQYF.

The chain links TRBV19 to TRBJ1-1; no clear D gene. V lost 7 bases and J 3 bases, leaving 15 bases between the germline ends. This CDR3 region has 14 residues. Germline V lookup: CDR1 LNHDA, CDR2 SQIVND (reference sequence). CDR3 protein: CASTRPPVDTEAFF. The CDR3 DNA sequence: TGTGCCAGTACCCGTCCCCCGGTGGACACTGAAGCTTTCTTT.